This TCR beta chain was documented in a study of blood T cell repertoires in COVID-19. About the research overall: COVID-19 samples collected from the United States, Italy and Spain covered acute and convalescent phases. The cDNA or gDNA used as material had been derived from T cells, B-cell-depleted T cells, or PBMCs.

Participants were aged roughly 18 to 90 years, lived in 24 US areas, and enrolled virtually. As processed by the authors: Nucleated cell number was recorded as an estimate derived from reference gene primer amplification. Repertoires were generated with immunoSEQ multiplex PCR, while TCRdb's copy carries only in-frame clones and drops some. V and J calls and clone size are those listed in that table; D and trimming were worked out from the DNA. The sample contains about 270,000 clones, roughly nine tenths of which appear only once. The specimen sequenced was PBMCs or T cells enriched from blood (not recorded which). This TCR derives from a woman in her late teens or twenties who had recovered from COVID-19.

The CDR3 is CASSRDTTPGQPQHF. The CDR3 DNA sequence: TGTGCCAGCAGCCGGGACACTACTCCGGGCCAGCCCCAGCATTTT. The V call is TRBV7-9, the J call TRBJ1-5; maybe TRBD1 (6 bases). The CDR3 runs 15 residues. Germline-derived CDR1 and CDR2 are SEHNR and FQNEAQ (reference sequence). Trimming took off 5 bases at V and 7 bases at J, with 18 bases between the two ends.